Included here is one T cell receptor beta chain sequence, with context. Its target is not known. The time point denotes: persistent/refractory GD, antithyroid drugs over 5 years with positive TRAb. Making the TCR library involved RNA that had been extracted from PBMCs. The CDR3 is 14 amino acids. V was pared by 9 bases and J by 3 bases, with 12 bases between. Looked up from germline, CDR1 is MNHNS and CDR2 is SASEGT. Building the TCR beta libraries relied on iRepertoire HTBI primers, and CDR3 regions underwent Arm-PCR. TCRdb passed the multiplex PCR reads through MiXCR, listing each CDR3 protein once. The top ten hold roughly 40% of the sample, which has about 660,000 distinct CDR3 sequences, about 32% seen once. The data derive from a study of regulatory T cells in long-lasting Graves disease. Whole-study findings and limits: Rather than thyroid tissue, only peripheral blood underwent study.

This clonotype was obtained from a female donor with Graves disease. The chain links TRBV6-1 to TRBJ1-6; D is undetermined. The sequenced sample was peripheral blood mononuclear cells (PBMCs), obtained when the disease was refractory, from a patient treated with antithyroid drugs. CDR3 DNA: TGTGCCAGTCGTGCGGCGCGCTATAATTCACCCCTCCACTTT. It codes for CASRAARYNSPLHF.